The clone carrying this T cell receptor beta chain was recorded a few times. This entry comes from a study of T-cell memory formation after mild COVID-19. The CDR3 sequence is 17 residues long. J was trimmed by 0 bases and V by 2 bases; bases with no gene match: 5. Germline V gene sequence: CDR1 MNHNY, CDR2 SVGAGI (reference sequence). Constant-segment primers and 5'RACE yielded cDNA libraries for TCR alpha and TCR beta, each carrying sample barcodes and UMIs. TCRdb reanalysed the 5' RACE reads using MiXCR and keeps one entry per CDR3 protein. The sample has a few hundred thousand distinct CDR3 sequences, over 15% seen once; the top ten hold around 21%.

The sample consisted of PBMCs or a T cell subset sorted from them (not recorded which). The genes are TRBV6-6 and TRBJ2-1; 9 bases agree with TRBD2. This receptor was identified in a man younger than 35 who had mild COVID-19 (a few samples of this study predate the infection). Cell type and time point are not known. CDR3 loop: CASSYRGLAGSYNEQFF. The CDR3 region has the DNA TGTGCCAGCAGTTACAGGGGACTAGCCGGCTCCTACAATGAGCAGTTCTTC.